One sample yielded the 2 T cell receptor beta chains listed below, sequenced in a study of T cells in Graves' hyperthyroidism and ophthalmopathy. Researchers took RNA transcripts and amplified the TCR beta CDR3 regions from them. TCR CDR3 underwent first-round RT-PCR with the HTBI primer set. TCRdb analysed the multiplex PCR reads with MiXCR anew, one entry per CDR3 protein. The sample shows hundreds of thousands of distinct CDR3 sequences, approximately 14% of them seen only once. Sequencing input: blood. The receptors were gathered from a woman between 18 and 30 years old with Graves' hyperthyroidism.

This clonotype was counted a few times. V is TRBV7-9 and J is TRBJ2-2, with a tentative D call TRBD1 (5 bases). The CDR3 covers 16 residues. Germline values: CDR1 SEHNR, CDR2 FQNEAQ (reference sequence). Trimming shortened V by 3 bases and J by 2 bases, and 13 bases separated the two germline ends. DNA of the CDR3: TGTGCCAGCAGCTTGGGGCGGAAGCTAAACACCGGGGAGCTGTTTTTT. It encodes CASSLGRKLNTGELFF.

This clonotype showed up many times. V and J are TRBV7-9 and TRBJ1-1; D not certain. The germline V gene has CDR1 SEHNR and CDR2 FQNEAQ (reference sequence). This CDR3 is built from 15 residues. With 1 base removed from V and 0 bases from J, the gap between germline ends came to 9 bases. CDR3 region: CASSLVGPLNTEAFF. The CDR3 bases are TGTGCCAGCAGCTTAGTCGGACCATTGAACACTGAAGCTTTCTTT. The complete variable domain, with remaining parts taken from reference TRBV7-9 and TRBJ1-1, reads DTGVSQNPRHKITKRGQNVTFRCDPISEHNRLYWYRQTLGQGPEFLTYFQNEAQLEKSRLLSDRFSAERPKGSFSTLEIQRTEQGDSAMYLCASSLVGPLNTEAFFGQGTRLTVV.